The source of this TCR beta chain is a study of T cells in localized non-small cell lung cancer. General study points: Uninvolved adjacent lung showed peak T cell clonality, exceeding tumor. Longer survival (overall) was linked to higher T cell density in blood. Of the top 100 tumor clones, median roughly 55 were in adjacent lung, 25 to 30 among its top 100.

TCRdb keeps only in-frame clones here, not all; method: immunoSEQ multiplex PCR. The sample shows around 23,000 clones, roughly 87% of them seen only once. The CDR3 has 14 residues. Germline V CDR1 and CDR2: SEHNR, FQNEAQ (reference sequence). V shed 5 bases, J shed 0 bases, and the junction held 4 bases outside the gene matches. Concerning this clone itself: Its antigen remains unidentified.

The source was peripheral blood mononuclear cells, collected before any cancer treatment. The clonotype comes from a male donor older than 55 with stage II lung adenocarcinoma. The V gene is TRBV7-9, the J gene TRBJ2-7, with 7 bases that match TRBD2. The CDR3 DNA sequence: TGTGCCAGCAGCGTGAGCGGGATCTCCTACGAGCAGTACTTC. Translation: CASSVSGISYEQYF.